These 25 T cell receptor beta chains originate from one sample sequenced in a study of blood T cell repertoires in COVID-19. The table came from immunoSEQ multiplex PCR; TCRdb's copy has only in-frame clones and leaves some out. Among some 250,000 clones, roughly 80% were seen once, and the ten largest hold roughly 7.9%. The specimen was peripheral blood. Receptors were obtained from a woman of 80 years or more with acute or convalescent COVID-19.

The CDR3 is CASSQGTGGIGSNSPLHF. The CDR3 nucleotides are TGTGCCAGCTCACAAGGGACAGGGGGCATTGGAAGTAATTCACCCCTCCACTTT. The chain couples TRBV18 to TRBJ1-6; 12 bases are a match to TRBD1. With 4 bases clipped from V and 6 bases from J, the junction kept 10 bases outside the gene matches. The CDR3 is made up of 18 amino acids. Per the germline V gene, CDR1 is KGHSH and CDR2 is LQKENI.

This chain connects TRBV7-3 to TRBJ2-5; TRBD2 matches at 10 bases. V lost 0 bases and J lost 5; bases outside the gene matches: 3. The germline CDR1 and CDR2 sequences are SGHTA and FQGTGA. The CDR3 runs 15 residues. CDR3 amino acids: CASSLTSGRLETQYF. The CDR3 DNA reads as TGTGCCAGCAGCTTAACTAGCGGGAGGCTGGAGACCCAGTACTTC.

The CDR3 loop reads CASGLAEPYNEQFF. In DNA form, the CDR3 reads TGCGCCAGCGGGTTAGCGGAACCCTACAATGAGCAGTTCTTC. The chain combines TRBV5-1 with TRBJ2-1, with D perhaps matching TRBD2 (6 bases). Trimming stripped 7 bases from V and 2 bases from J, with 13 bases between. CDR1 SGHRS and CDR2 YFSETQ come from the germline V gene. This CDR3 is built from 14 residues.

The chain couples TRBV9 to TRBJ2-2; 10 bases match TRBD2. The CDR3 loop spans 17 amino acids. J lost 2 bases, V lost 4 bases, and 8 bases had no gene match. Germline values: CDR1 SGDLS, CDR2 YYNGEE. The CDR3 sequence: CASSSQRGGLNTGELFF. CDR3 DNA: TGTGCCAGCAGCTCCCAGCGGGGGGGCCTTAACACCGGGGAGCTGTTTTTT.

The chain is built from TRBV10-2 and TRBJ2-3; 10 nucleotides agree with TRBD2. Per the germline V gene, CDR1 is WSHSY and CDR2 is SAAADI. Trimming at V came to 8 bases and at J to 7 bases, leaving 12 bases not matched to a gene. The CDR3 is 15 amino acids. CDR3 sequence: CASLGQAGGPNTQYF. The CDR3 DNA follows: TGCGCCAGCCTTGGGCAAGCGGGAGGGCCCAATACGCAGTATTTT.

The rearrangement links TRBV6-5 to TRBJ2-7, with D unclear. This CDR3 has 11 amino acids. V lost 8 bases and J 9 bases, leaving 14 bases between the germline ends. Germline-derived CDR1 and CDR2 are MNHEY and SVGAGI. DNA for the CDR3: TGTGCCAGCTCGATCGTTTTCGGGCAGTACTTC. Translated: CASSIVFGQYF.

Written as DNA, the CDR3 is TGTGCCACCAGCAGAGTAGGCAGGGGCAATCAGCCCCAGCATTTT. It yields the protein CATSRVGRGNQPQHF. The chain links TRBV15 to TRBJ1-5; TRBD1 is a possible D gene (5 bases). Trimming removed 1 base from V and 2 bases from J, with 9 bases in between. The V gene's germline CDR1 is LNHNV and CDR2 YYDKDF (reference sequence). CDR3 length: 15 residues. Combining the CDR3 with reference TRBV15 and TRBJ1-5 gives the whole variable domain DAMVIQNPRYQVTQFGKPVTLSCSQTLNHNVMYWYQQKSSQAPKLLFHYYDKDFNNEADTPDNFQSRRPNTSFCFLDIRSPGLGDTAMYLCATSRVGRGNQPQHFGDGTRLSIL.

The sample holds a few counts of this clone. The genes are TRBV10-3 and TRBJ2-7; 8 nucleotides agree with TRBD1. Per the germline V gene, CDR1 is ENHRY and CDR2 is SYGVKD. The CDR3 has 14 amino acids. V shed 8 bases and J 4 bases; nucleotides not matched to a gene: 10. DNA for the CDR3: TGTGCCATCGCGCAGGGACAGGTAGCGTACGAGCAGTACTTC. Encoded protein: CAIAQGQVAYEQYF.

The chain links TRBV12-3 or TRBV12-4 to TRBJ1-2, with 8 bases identical to TRBD1. The V and J ends lost 6 bases and 8 bases, in that order; junction bases with no gene match: 8. The CDR3 contains 13 residues. CDR3 bases: TGTGCCAGCAGAGATCAGGGGGCGCGAGGCTACACCTTC. Protein: CASRDQGARGYTF.

On this clone: The same CDR3 can be traced to other DNA sequences in this sample. The chain joins TRBV3-1 (or the pseudogene TRBV3-2) to TRBJ1-2; 9 nucleotides align to TRBD1. Germline lookup yields CDR1 LGHDT and CDR2 YNNKEL (reference sequence). V gave up 1 base and J gave up 4 bases; unmatched junction bases: 4. This CDR3 comprises 15 residues. In nucleotides, the CDR3 is TGTGCCAGCAGCCAAGGACAGGGGGTTGTCTATGGCTACACCTTC. Residues: CASSQGQGVVYGYTF.

About this clone itself: The same CDR3 also results from other DNA sequences found in this sample. The chain has TRBV19 and TRBJ1-2; 7 nucleotides agree with TRBD1. V shed 3 bases, J shed 5 bases, and the junction held 3 bases outside the gene matches. The CDR3 spans 13 residues. The germline CDR1 and CDR2 sequences are LNHDA and SQIVND (reference sequence). The DNA for the CDR3 is TGTGCCAGTAGTATCGACAGGGAATATGGCTACACCTTC. Translated: CASSIDREYGYTF.

J is TRBJ1-5 and V is TRBV10-3; 7 positions agree with TRBD1. CDR1 is ENHRY, CDR2 SYGVKD, per germline. The ends lost 4 bases at V and 4 bases at J; junction bases unmatched: 7. The CDR3 runs to 15 residues. The CDR3 sequence: CAISGGTVDNQPQHF. CDR3 in DNA: TGTGCCATCAGTGGAGGGACAGTCGATAATCAGCCCCAGCATTTT.

The chain has TRBV21-1 and TRBJ2-4; the D call TRBD2 from the table was never checked on the DNA. TRBV21-1 has pseudogene status. This CDR3 is 17 amino acids long. CDR3 region: CASRPMGGRWGKNIQYF. For the CDR3, the DNA is TGTGCCAGCAGGCCGATGGGCGGGAGATGGGGCAAAAACATTCAGTACTTC.

The gene calls are TRBV3-1 (or the pseudogene TRBV3-2) and TRBJ2-2; the D gene is possibly TRBD2 (5 bases). Trimming pared 2 bases from V and 5 bases from J, leaving 18 bases between. Germline CDR1 and CDR2: LGHDT and YNNKEL (reference sequence). CDR3 size: 17 residues. CDR3 nucleotides: TGTGCCAGCAGCCAACAAGGGAGCCTTCAGAGTACCGGGGAGCTGTTTTTT. This encodes CASSQQGSLQSTGELFF.

The chain carries TRBV7-9 and TRBJ2-7, with D maybe TRBD2 (5 bases). This CDR3 is 14 amino acids long. The V gene's germline CDR1 is SEHNR and CDR2 FQNEAQ (reference sequence). Trimming stripped 5 bases from V and 9 bases from J, with 20 bases between. CDR3 nucleotide sequence: TGTGCCAGCAGCCCGGAGGACGTAAGGCAGATGCAGTACTTC. Protein: CASSPEDVRQMQYF.

The genes are TRBV19 and TRBJ1-1; 9 bases fit TRBD1. V lost 5 bases to trimming and J lost 3 bases; unmatched junction nucleotides: 10. Per germline, CDR1 LNHDA and CDR2 SQIVND (reference sequence). The CDR3 has 16 amino acids. The CDR3 reads CASSSQTGGRDTEAFF. The CDR3 coding sequence is TGTGCCAGTAGTTCCCAGACAGGGGGTAGGGACACTGAAGCTTTCTTT.

This sequence joins TRBV6-4 and TRBJ2-1; 10 positions match TRBD1. Germline V gene sequence: CDR1 MRHNA, CDR2 SNTAGT. This CDR3 has 15 amino acids. Germline trimming cut 3 bases from V and 8 bases from J; bases unmatched to any gene: 7. The CDR3 DNA reads as TGTGCCAGCAGTGAGGGACCGGGACAGGGGTATGAGCAGTTCTTC. Protein product: CASSEGPGQGYEQFF.

V gene TRBV7-2 combines with J gene TRBJ1-5, with 9 bases that match TRBD1. Trimming cost V 5 bases and J 4 bases; bases outside gene matches: 6. CDR3 length: 15 amino acids. The germline CDR1 and CDR2 sequences are SGHTA and FQGNSA. Here the CDR3 reads CASSEPGQGNQPQHF. The CDR3 DNA is TGTGCCAGCAGCGAACCGGGACAGGGAAATCAGCCCCAGCATTTT.

This clone was found a few times. This chain joins TRBV7-9 and TRBJ1-1, with D unclear. This CDR3 contains 13 residues. Trimming took off 2 bases at V and 8 bases at J, with 12 bases between the two ends. Germline values: CDR1 SEHNR, CDR2 FQNEAQ (reference sequence). Written as DNA, the CDR3 is TGTGCCAGCAGCTTACCCCGACTTGGGGAAGCTTTCTTT. Protein product: CASSLPRLGEAFF.

V and J are TRBV7-6 and TRBJ1-3; D is uncertain. V lost 5 bases and J 0 bases, leaving 8 bases between the germline ends. Germline V gene data show CDR1 as SGHVS and CDR2 as FNYEAQ. The CDR3 is 14 amino acids. CDR3 sequence: CASSLGGSGNTIYF. As DNA, the CDR3 is TGTGCCAGCAGCCTCGGTGGCTCTGGAAACACCATATATTTT.

The chain has TRBV12-5 and TRBJ1-5, with D perhaps matching TRBD1 (6 bases). Germline V gene lookup returns CDR1 LGHNT and CDR2 FRNRAP. The CDR3 consists of 16 residues. Between the trimmed V and J ends, which lost 5 bases and 0 bases, there was a span of 14 bases. The CDR3, as DNA: TGTGCTAGTGGTGCCTTCTCAGGGGCTAGCAATCAGCCCCAGCATTTT. Residues: CASGAFSGASNQPQHF. Using reference TRBV12-5 and TRBJ1-5 for the parts outside the CDR3, the full variable domain is DARVTQTPRHKVTEMGQEVTMRCQPILGHNTVFWYRQTMMQGLELLAYFRNRAPLDDSGMPKDRFSAEMPDATLATLKIQPSEPRDSAVYFCASGAFSGASNQPQHFGDGTRLSIL.

The genes are TRBV5-4 and TRBJ2-1, with 9 nucleotides matching TRBD2. The CDR3 is 15 residues long. Germline values: CDR1 SGHNT, CDR2 YYREEE (reference sequence). J gave up 5 bases and V 5 bases, and 8 bases lay outside the gene matches. CDR3 coding DNA: TGTGCCAGCAGGACTAGCGGAAGCCTTAACAATGAGCAGTTCTTC. Translating it yields CASRTSGSLNNEQFF.

V usage is TRBV7-9 and J usage is TRBJ2-5; D may be TRBD1 (5 bases). CDR1 and CDR2 from the germline V gene are SEHNR and FQNEAQ (reference sequence). Trimming removed 2 bases from V and 7 bases from J, with 14 bases in between. This CDR3 spans 14 amino acids. In DNA, the CDR3 is TGTGCCAGCAGCTTAAACCAGGGCGACGGGACCCAGTACTTC. It yields the protein CASSLNQGDGTQYF.

The chain is built from TRBV6-5 and TRBJ1-2; D possibly corresponds to TRBD1 (6 bases). This CDR3 is built from 15 residues. The V gene's germline CDR1 is MNHEY and CDR2 SVGAGI. Trimming left V 0 bases short and J 5 bases short, with 13 bases between. In DNA form, the CDR3 reads TGTGCCAGCAGTTACTCGGGGGGGCCGCAGTATGGCTACACCTTC. Protein sequence: CASSYSGGPQYGYTF.

The rearrangement joins TRBV18 to TRBJ2-5; TRBD1 matches 8 bases. The V gene end was trimmed by 4 bases and the J gene end by 0 bases; junction bases not matched to a gene: 13. Germline assignment: CDR1 KGHSH and CDR2 LQKENI. This CDR3 has 18 residues. CDR3 amino acids: CASSLFDRGANHQETQYF. The CDR3 DNA reads TGTGCCAGCTCACTGTTCGACAGGGGCGCAAACCACCAAGAGACCCAGTACTTC. Supplemented by reference TRBV18 and TRBJ2-5, the full variable domain reads NAGVMQNPRHLVRRRGQEARLRCSPMKGHSHVYWYRQLPEEGLKFMVYLQKENIIDESGMPKERFSAEFPKEGPSILRIQQVVRGDSAAYFCASSLFDRGANHQETQYFGPGTRLLVL.